This T cell receptor (beta chain) comes out of a study of T-cell memory formation after mild COVID-19. For this clonotype: The target antigen is unknown.

This CDR3 comprises 16 residues. CDR1 is LGHNA and CDR2 is YSLEER in the germline V gene. Deletions cut 0 bases from V and 0 bases from J, with 9 bases between. Study-wide results and limits: Some clones that responded were present in memory (sampled pre-infection), which suggests cross-reactive memory joined.

TCRdb called the 5' RACE reads again in MiXCR, with one record for every CDR3 protein. The table lists more than 300,000 distinct CDR3 sequences, around an eighth of them singletons. The V gene is TRBV4-3, the J gene TRBJ1-3; weak D call: TRBD1 (5 bases). This TCR derives from a man between 18 and 29 years old who had mild COVID-19 (a few samples of this study predate the infection). Cell type and time point are not known. The specimen sequenced was PBMCs or a T cell subset sorted from them (not recorded which). CDR3 nucleotide sequence: TGCGCCAGCAGCCAAGATCTGGGGGGCTCTGGAAACACCATATATTTT. This sequence encodes CASSQDLGGSGNTIYF.